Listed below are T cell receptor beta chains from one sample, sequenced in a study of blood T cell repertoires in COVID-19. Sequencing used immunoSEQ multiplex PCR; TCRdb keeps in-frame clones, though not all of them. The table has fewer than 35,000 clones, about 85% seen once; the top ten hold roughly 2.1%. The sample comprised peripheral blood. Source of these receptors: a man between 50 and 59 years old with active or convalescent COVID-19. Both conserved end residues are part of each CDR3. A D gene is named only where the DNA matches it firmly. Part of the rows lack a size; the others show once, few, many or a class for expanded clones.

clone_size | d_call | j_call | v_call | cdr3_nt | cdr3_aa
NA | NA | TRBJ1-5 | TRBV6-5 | TGTGCCAGCAGTTACGGCGCGGAACAGCCCCAGCATTTT | CASSYGAEQPQHF
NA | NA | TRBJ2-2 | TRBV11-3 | TGTGCCAGCAGCTTAGGGGGGGGCGAGACCGGGGAGCTGTTTTTT | CASSLGGGETGELFF
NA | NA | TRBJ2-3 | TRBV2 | TGTGCCAGCAGTGAGGTGGGGGGGCCCGGAGATACGCAGTATTTT | CASSEVGGPGDTQYF
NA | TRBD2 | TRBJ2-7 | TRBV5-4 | TGTGCCAGCAGTCGACTAGCGGGAGGTAGGGGTCGGGAGCAGTACTTC | CASSRLAGGRGREQYF
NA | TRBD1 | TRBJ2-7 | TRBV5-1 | TGCGCCAGCAGCGGTAGTACCGGGACAGAACTCTACGAGCAGTACTTC | CASSGSTGTELYEQYF
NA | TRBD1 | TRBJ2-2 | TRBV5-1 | TGCGCCAGCAGCTTGAAGACGGGACAGGGCTACACCGGGGAGCTGTTTTTT | CASSLKTGQGYTGELFF
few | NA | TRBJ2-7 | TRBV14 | TGTGCCAGCAGCCGACTCTACTACGAGCAGTACTTC | CASSRLYYEQYF
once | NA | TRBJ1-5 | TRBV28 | TGTGCCAGCAGCCCACCGGGGAGGGATCAGCCCCAGCATTTT | CASSPPGRDQPQHF
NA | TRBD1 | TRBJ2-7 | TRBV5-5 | TGTGCCAGCAGCCTCCGCACAGGGGCTGTATACGAGCAGTACTTC | CASSLRTGAVYEQYF
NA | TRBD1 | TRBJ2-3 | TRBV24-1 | TGTGCCACCAGTGACTACAGGGGGCAGTTAGATACGCAGTATTTT | CATSDYRGQLDTQYF
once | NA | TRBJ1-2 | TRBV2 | TGTGCCAGCAGTGCAGGCAGTACCACCCCCGGCTATGGCTACACCTTC | CASSAGSTTPGYGYTF
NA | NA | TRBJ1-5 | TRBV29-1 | TGCAGCGTGGCCGGGACACGCAATCAGCCCCAGCATTTT | CSVAGTRNQPQHF
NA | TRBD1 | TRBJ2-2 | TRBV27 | TGTGCCAGCAGTCTCACCACAAGGGGGCGCGACACCGGGGAGCTGTTTTTT | CASSLTTRGRDTGELFF
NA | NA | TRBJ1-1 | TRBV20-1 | TGCAGTGCTAGTATCGGCCAAGACTTTAACACTGAAGCTTTCTTT | CSASIGQDFNTEAFF
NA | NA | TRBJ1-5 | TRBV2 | TGTGCCAGCAGTGAAGCCACCGGGGGACAGCCCCAGCATTTT | CASSEATGGQPQHF
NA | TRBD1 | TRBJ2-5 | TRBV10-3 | TGTGCCACCGATCCAACAGGGGGCATGGAGACCCAGTACTTC | CATDPTGGMETQYF
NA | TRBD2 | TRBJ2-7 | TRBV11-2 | TGTGCCAGCAGCGCCCTTGAGCGGGAGGAGCGAAAGCAGTACTTC | CASSALEREERKQYF
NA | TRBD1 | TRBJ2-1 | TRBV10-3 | TGTGCCATCAGTGGGGTGGGACAGGGGTTGCGGGAGGACAATGAGCAGTTCTTC | CAISGVGQGLREDNEQFF
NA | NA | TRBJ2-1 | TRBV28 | TGTGCCAGCAAGGGATTAGCGGCGTACAATGAGCAGTTCTTC | CASKGLAAYNEQFF
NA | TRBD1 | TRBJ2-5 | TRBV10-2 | TGCGCCAGCAGTGACCGGGACAGGGGGCAAGAGACCCAGTACTTC | CASSDRDRGQETQYF
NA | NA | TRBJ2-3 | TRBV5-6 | TGTGCCAGCAGCTTGCGTGGGCCCGGCACAGATACGCAGTATTTT | CASSLRGPGTDTQYF
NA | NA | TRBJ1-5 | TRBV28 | TGTGCCAGCAGTTCCGCGGAAGATCCAAATCAGCCCCAGCATTTT | CASSSAEDPNQPQHF
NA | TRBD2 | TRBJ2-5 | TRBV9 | TGTGCCAGCAGCGCCGGGGCCGGGGGGTACCAAGAGACCCAGTACTTC | CASSAGAGGYQETQYF
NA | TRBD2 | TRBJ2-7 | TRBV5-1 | TGCGCCAGCAGCCGTGGACTAGCGGGAGACTACGAGCAGTACTTC | CASSRGLAGDYEQYF
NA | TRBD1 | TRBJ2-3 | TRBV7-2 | TGTGCCAGCAGCGCGGACAGGGGCACGCAGTATTTT | CASSADRGTQYF
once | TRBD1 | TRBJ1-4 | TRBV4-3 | TGCGCCAGCAGCCCATGGACAGGGGATTTTGAAAAACTGTTTTTT | CASSPWTGDFEKLFF
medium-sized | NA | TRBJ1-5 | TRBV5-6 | TGTGCCAGCATGCTTGGCCCAGGGATCCATCAGCCCCAGCATTTT | CASMLGPGIHQPQHF
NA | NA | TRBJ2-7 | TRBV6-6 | TGTGCCAGCAGTTATAGCAGGGTTAAGGACGAGCAGTACTTC | CASSYSRVKDEQYF
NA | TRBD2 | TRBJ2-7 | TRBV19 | TGTGCCAGTAGGACTAGCGGCACCTACGAGCAGTACTTC | CASRTSGTYEQYF
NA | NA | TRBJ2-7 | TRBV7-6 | TGTGCCAGCAGCCCAGGGGAGGGCGAGCAGTACTTC | CASSPGEGEQYF
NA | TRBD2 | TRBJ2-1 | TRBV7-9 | TGTGCCAGCAGTTGGGACTATCTATTCCCGTACAATGAGCAGTTCTTC | CASSWDYLFPYNEQFF
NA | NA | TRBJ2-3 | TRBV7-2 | TGTGCCAGCAGCTTAGTACGGGCAGATACGCAGTATTTT | CASSLVRADTQYF
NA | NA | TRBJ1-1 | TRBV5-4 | TGTGCCAGCCGGTCGGGAGGGCTGAACACTGAAGCTTTCTTT | CASRSGGLNTEAFF
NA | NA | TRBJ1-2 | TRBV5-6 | TGTGCCAGCAGCTTGACCTCAGACTATGGCTACACCTTC | CASSLTSDYGYTF
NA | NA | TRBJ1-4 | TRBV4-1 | TGCGCCAGCAGCCAACAGGGTAGTATTAATGAAAAACTGTTTTTT | CASSQQGSINEKLFF
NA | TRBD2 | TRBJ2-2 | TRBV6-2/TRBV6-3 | TGTGCCAGCAGTTATTTGGCTAGCGGGGCCGGGGAGCTGTTTTTT | CASSYLASGAGELFF
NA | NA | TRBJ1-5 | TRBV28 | TGTGCCAGCGGAGAATATAGCAATCAGCCCCAGCATTTT | CASGEYSNQPQHF
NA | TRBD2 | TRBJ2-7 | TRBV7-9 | TGTGCCAGCAGCTCCAGCGGGAGCTCGGGGGAGCAGTACTTC | CASSSSGSSGEQYF
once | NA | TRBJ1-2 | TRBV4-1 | TGCGCCAGCAGCCAAGGGAGAGGGGACACCCTCTATGGCTACACCTTC | CASSQGRGDTLYGYTF
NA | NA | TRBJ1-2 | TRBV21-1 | TGTGCCAGCAGCAAAGTGTGCCCGGGCCTCGGGGGGAACTATGGCTACACCTTC | CASSKVCPGLGGNYGYTF
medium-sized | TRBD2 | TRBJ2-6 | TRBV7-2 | TGTGCCAGCAGCTCGATTCTAGCGGGAGCCTCGTCTGGGGCCAACGTCCTGACTTTC | CASSSILAGASSGANVLTF
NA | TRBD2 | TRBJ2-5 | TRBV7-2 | TGTGCCAGCAGCCCCATCACCGGGACTAGCGGGAGGGCCGGGGAGACCCAGTACTTC | CASSPITGTSGRAGETQYF
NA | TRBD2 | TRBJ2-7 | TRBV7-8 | TGTGCCAGCAGCTTAAGCGGGATCACCTACGAGCAGTACTTC | CASSLSGITYEQYF
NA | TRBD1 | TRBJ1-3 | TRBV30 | TGTGCCTGGAACCCCGGGACAGGGGGCTCTGGAAACACCATATATTTT | CAWNPGTGGSGNTIYF
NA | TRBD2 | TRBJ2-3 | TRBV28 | TGTGCCAGCAGAACTAGCGGACCAGATACGCAGTATTTT | CASRTSGPDTQYF
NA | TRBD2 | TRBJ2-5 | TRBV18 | TGTGCCAGCTCACAGACTAGCGGAGAAGAGACCCAGTACTTC | CASSQTSGEETQYF